This TCR beta chain was sequenced in a study of identical twins. This CDR3 is 15 amino acids long. J gave up 0 bases and V 7 bases, and 5 bases lay outside the gene matches. CDR1 and CDR2 (germline): MNHNS, SASEGT. Template switching supplied a universal primer site; unique molecular identifiers were carried on the cDNA. Each CDR3 protein gets one entry after TCRdb re-called the 5' RACE reads with MiXCR. The table records around 550,000 distinct CDR3 sequences, nearly 15% of them present only once. This clonotype came up a few times. This sample was also put to use in a study of yellow fever vaccine responses in identical twins.

The clonotype comes from a woman in her late teens or twenties in good health. The sample was CD4+ T cells sorted from blood. The J gene is TRBJ1-4, the V gene TRBV6-1, with 7 bases fitting TRBD1. In DNA, the CDR3 is TGTGCCAGCAAAACGACAGGGCCAACTAATGAAAAACTGTTTTTT. This sequence encodes CASKTTGPTNEKLFF.